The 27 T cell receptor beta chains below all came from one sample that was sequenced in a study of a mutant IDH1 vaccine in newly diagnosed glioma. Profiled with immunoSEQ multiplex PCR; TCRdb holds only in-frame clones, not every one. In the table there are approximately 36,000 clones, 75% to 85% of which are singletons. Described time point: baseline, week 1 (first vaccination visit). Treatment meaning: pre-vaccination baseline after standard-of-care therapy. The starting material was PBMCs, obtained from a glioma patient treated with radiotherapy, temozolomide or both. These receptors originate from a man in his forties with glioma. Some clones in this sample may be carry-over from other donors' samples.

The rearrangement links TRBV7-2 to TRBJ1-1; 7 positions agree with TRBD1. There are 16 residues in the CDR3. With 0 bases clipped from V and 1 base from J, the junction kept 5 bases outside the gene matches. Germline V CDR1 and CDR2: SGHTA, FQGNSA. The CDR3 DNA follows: TGTGCCAGCAGCTTAGCGTCAGGGGGAAGGAACACTGAAGCTTTCTTT. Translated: CASSLASGGRNTEAFF.

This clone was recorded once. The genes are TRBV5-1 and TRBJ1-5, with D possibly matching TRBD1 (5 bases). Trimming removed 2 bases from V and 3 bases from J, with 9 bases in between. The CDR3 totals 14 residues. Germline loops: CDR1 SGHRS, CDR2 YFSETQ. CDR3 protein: CASSLGTDNQPQHF. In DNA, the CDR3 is TGCGCCAGCAGCTTAGGGACGGACAATCAGCCCCAGCATTTT.

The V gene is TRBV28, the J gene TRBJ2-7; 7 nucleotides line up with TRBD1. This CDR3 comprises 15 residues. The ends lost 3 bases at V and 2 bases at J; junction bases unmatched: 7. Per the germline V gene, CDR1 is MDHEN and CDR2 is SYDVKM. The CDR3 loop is CASSFPGQLTYEQYF. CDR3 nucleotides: TGTGCCAGCAGTTTTCCGGGACAGCTTACCTACGAGCAGTACTTC.

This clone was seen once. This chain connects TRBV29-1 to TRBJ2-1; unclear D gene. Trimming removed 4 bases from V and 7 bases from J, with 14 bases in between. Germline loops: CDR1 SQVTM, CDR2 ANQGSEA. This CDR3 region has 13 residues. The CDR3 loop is CSVVHNSWNEQFF. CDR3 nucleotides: TGCAGCGTTGTCCATAACAGCTGGAATGAGCAGTTCTTC.

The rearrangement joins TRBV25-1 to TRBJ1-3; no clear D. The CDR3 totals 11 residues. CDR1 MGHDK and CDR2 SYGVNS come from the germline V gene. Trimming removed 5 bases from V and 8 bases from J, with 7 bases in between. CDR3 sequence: CASSFGDTIYF. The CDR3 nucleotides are TGTGCCAGCAGTTTCGGCGACACCATATATTTT.

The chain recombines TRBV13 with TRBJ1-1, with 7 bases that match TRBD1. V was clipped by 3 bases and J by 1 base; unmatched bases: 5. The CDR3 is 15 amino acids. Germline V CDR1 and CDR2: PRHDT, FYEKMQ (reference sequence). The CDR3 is CASSFTGTANTEAFF. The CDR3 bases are TGTGCCAGCAGCTTCACCGGGACAGCGAACACTGAAGCTTTCTTT.

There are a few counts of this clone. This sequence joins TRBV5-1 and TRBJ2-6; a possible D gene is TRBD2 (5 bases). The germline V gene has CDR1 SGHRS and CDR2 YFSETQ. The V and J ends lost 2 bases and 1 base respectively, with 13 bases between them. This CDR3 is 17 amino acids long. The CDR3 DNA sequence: TGCGCCAGCAGCTTTATCGGGGTAGAGTCTGGGGCCAACGTCCTGACTTTC. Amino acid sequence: CASSFIGVESGANVLTF.

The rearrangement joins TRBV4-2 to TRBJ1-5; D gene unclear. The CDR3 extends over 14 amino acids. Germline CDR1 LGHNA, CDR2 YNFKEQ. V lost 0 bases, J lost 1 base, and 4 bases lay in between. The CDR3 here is CASSQDESNQPQHF. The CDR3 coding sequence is TGTGCCAGCAGCCAAGATGAGAGCAATCAGCCCCAGCATTTT.

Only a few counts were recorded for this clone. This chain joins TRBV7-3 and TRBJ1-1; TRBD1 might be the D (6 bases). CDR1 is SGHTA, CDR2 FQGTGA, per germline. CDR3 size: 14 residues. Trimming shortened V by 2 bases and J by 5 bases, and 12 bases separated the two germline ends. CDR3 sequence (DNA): TGTGCCAGCAGCTTACACAGGGTTGATACTGAAGCTTTCTTT. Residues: CASSLHRVDTEAFF. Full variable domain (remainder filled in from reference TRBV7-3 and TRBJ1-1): GAGVSQTPSNKVTEKGKYVELRCDPISGHTALYWYRQSLGQGPEFLIYFQGTGAADDSGLPNDRFFAVRPEGSVSTLKIQRTERGDSAVYLCASSLHRVDTEAFFGQGTRLTVV.

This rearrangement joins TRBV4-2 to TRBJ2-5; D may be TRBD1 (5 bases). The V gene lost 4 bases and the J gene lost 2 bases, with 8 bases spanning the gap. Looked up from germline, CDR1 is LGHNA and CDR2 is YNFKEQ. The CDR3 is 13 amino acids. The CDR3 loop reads CASSRTQQETQYF. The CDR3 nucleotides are TGTGCCAGCAGCCGGACACAACAAGAGACCCAGTACTTC.

CDR3 sequence (DNA): TGTGCCAGCAGTTCGGACGGAATAGACTACGAGCAGTACTTC. It specifies CASSSDGIDYEQYF. V and J are TRBV2 and TRBJ2-7, with no clear D. The germline V gene encodes CDR1 SNHLY and CDR2 FYNNEI. There are 14 residues in the CDR3. Trimming shortened V by 5 bases and J by 3 bases, and 14 bases separated the two germline ends.

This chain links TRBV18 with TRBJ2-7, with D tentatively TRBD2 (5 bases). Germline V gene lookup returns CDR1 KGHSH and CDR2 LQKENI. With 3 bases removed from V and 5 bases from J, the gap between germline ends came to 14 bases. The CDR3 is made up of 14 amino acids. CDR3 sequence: CASSPSRGPNEQYF. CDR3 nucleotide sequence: TGTGCCAGCTCACCTTCTCGGGGTCCCAACGAGCAGTACTTC.

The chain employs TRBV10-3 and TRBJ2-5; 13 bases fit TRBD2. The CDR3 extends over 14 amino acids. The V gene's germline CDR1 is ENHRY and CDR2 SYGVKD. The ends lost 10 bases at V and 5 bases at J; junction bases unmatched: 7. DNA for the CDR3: TGTGCCACGAGGACTAGCGGGGGCAGGGAGACCCAGTACTTC. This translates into CATRTSGGRETQYF.

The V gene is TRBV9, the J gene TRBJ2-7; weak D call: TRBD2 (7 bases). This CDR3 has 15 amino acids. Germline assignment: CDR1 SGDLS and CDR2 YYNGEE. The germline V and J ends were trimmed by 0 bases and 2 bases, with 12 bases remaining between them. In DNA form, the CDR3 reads TGTGCCAGCAGCGTAGGCGGGGGCATAACCTACGAGCAGTACTTC. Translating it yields CASSVGGGITYEQYF.

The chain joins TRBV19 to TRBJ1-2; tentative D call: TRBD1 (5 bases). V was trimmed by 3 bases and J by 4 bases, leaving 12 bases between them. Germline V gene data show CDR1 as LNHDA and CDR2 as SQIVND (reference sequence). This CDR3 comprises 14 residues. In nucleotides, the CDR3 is TGTGCCAGTAGTATGGGGCCAGGGCGCTATGGCTACACCTTC. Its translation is CASSMGPGRYGYTF.

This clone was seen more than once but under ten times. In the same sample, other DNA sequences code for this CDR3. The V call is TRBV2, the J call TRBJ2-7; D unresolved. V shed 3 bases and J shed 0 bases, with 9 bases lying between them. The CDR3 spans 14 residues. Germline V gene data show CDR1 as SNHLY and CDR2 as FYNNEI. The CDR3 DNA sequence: TGTGCCAGCAGTGAGGGTTCACTCTCCTACGAGCAGTACTTC. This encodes CASSEGSLSYEQYF.

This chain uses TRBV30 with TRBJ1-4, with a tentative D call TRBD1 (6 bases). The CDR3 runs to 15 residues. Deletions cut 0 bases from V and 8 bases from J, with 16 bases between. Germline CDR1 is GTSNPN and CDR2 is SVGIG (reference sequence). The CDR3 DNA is TGTGCCTGGAGTGTACTTCAGGGGCGTAGGGAAAAACTGTTTTTT. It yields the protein CAWSVLQGRREKLFF.

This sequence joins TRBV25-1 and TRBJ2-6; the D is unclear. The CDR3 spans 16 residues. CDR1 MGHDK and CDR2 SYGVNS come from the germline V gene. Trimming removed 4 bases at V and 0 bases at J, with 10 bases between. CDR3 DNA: TGTGCCAGCAGTGGAACGGCGGACTCTGGGGCCAACGTCCTGACTTTC. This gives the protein CASSGTADSGANVLTF.

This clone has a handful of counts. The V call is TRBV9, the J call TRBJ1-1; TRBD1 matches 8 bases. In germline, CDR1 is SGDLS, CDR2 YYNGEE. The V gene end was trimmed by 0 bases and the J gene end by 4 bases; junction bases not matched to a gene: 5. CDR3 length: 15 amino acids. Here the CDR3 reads CASSVGPGGFTEAFF. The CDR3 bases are TGTGCCAGCAGCGTAGGTCCAGGGGGCTTCACTGAAGCTTTCTTT.

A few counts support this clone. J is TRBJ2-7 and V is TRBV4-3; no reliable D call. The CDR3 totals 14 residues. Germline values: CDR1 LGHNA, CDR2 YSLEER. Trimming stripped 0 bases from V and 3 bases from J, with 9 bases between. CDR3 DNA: TGCGCCAGCAGCCAAGATATCAGAGACTACGAGCAGTACTTC. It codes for CASSQDIRDYEQYF.

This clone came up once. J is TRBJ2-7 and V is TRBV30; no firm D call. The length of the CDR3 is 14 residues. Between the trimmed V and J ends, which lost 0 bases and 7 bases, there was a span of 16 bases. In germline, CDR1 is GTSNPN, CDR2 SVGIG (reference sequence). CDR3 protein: CAWSVGLNVGEQYF. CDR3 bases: TGTGCCTGGAGTGTCGGATTGAATGTGGGGGAGCAGTACTTC. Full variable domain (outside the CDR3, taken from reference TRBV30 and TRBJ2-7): SQTIHQWPATLVQPVGSPLSLECTVEGTSNPNLYWYRQAAGRGLQLLFYSVGIGQISSEVPQNLSASRPQDRQFILSSKKLLLSDSGFYLCAWSVGLNVGEQYFGPGTRLTVT.

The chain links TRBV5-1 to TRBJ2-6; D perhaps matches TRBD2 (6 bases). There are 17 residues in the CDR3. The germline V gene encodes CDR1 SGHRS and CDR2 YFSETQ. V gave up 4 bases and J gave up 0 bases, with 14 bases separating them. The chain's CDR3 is CASSRSGHLSGANVLTF. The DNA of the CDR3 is TGCGCCAGCAGCCGGAGCGGGCATCTCTCTGGGGCCAACGTCCTGACTTTC.

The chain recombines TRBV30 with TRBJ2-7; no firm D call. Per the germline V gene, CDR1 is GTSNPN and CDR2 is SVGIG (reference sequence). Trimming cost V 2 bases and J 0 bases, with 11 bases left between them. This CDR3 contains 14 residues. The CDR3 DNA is TGTGCCTGGAGTATTTTCCAGGCCTCCTACGAGCAGTACTTC. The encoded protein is CAWSIFQASYEQYF.

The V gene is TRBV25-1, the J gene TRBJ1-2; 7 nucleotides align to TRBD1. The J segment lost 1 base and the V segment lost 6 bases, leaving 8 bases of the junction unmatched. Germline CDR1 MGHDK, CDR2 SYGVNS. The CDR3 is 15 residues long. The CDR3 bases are TGTGCCAGCAGGGAAACAGGGGCAGATAACTATGGCTACACCTTC. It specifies CASRETGADNYGYTF.

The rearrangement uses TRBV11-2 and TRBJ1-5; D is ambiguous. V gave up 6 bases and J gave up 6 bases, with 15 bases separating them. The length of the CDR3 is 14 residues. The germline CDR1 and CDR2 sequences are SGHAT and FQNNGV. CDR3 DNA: TGTGCCAGCAGTATCGGGGAGGAAGGTCAGCCCCAGCATTTT. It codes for CASSIGEEGQPQHF.

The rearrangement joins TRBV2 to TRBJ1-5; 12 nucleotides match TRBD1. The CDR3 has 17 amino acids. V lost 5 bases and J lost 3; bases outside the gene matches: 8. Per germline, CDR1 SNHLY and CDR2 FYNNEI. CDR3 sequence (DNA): TGTGCCAGCAGTTCTCGGGACAGGGGGCTCTACAATCAGCCCCAGCATTTT. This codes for CASSSRDRGLYNQPQHF.

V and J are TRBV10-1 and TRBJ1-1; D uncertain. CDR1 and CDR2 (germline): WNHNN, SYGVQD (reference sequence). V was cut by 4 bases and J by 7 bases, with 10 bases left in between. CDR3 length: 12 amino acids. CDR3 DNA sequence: TGCGCCAGCAGTGCTGACACCGTTGAAGCTTTCTTT. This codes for CASSADTVEAFF.